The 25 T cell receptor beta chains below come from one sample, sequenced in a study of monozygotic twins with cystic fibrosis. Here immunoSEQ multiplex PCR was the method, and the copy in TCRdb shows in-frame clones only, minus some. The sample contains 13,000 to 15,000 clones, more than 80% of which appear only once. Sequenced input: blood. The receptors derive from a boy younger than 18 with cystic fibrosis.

CDR3 DNA sequence: TGTGCCAGCAGCCAAGGTAGCGGGGGACCCTACGAGCAGTACTTC. As protein: CASSQGSGGPYEQYF. The chain employs TRBV14 and TRBJ2-7; 9 bases map to TRBD2. With V trimmed by 1 base and J by 2 bases, 3 bases remained unmatched. CDR1 is SGHDN and CDR2 is FVKESK in the germline V gene. The CDR3 is 15 amino acids.

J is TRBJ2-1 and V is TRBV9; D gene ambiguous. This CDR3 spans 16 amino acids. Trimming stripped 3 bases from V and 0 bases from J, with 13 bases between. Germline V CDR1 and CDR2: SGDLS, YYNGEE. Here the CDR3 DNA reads TGTGCCAGCAGCGGCTTTTCTTCTGGCTCCTACAATGAGCAGTTCTTC. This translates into CASSGFSSGSYNEQFF.

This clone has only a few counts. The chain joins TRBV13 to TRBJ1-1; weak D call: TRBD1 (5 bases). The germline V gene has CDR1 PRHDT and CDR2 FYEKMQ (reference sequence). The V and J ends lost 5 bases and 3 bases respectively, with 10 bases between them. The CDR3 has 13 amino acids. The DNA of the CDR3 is TGTGCCAGCAGCCCCGACAGTGACACTGAAGCTTTCTTT. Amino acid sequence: CASSPDSDTEAFF.

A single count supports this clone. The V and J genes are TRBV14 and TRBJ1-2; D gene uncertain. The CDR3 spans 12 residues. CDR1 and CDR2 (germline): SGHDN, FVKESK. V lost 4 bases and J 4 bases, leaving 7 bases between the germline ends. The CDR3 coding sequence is TGTGCCAGCAGCCCAGTAACCTATGGCTACACCTTC. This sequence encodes CASSPVTYGYTF.

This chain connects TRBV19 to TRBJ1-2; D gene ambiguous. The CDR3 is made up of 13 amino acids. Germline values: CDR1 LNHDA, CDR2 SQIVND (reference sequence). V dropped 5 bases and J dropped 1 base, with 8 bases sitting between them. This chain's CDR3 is CASSSTDNYGYTF. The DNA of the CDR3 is TGTGCCAGTAGTTCAACAGATAACTATGGCTACACCTTC. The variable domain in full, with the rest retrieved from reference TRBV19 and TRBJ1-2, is DGGITQSPKYLFRKEGQNVTLSCEQNLNHDAMYWYRQDPGQGLRLIYYSQIVNDFQKGDIAEGYSVSREKKESFPLTVTSAQKNPTAFYLCASSSTDNYGYTFGSGTRLTVV.

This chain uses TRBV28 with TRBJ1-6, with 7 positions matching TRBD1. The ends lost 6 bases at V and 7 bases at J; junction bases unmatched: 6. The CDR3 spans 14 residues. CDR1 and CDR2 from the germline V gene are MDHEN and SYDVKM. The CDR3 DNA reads TGTGCCAGCAGGATAACAGGGGTCAATTCACCCCTCCACTTT. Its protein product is CASRITGVNSPLHF.

CDR3 amino acids: CASSGLVDGTGYNEQFF. CDR3 DNA sequence: TGCGCCAGCAGTGGTCTAGTGGATGGGACAGGGTACAATGAGCAGTTCTTC. The chain is built from TRBV10-2 and TRBJ2-1; 9 nucleotides agree with TRBD1. The CDR3 covers 17 residues. CDR1 is WSHSY and CDR2 is SAAADI in the germline V gene. V gave up 4 bases and J gave up 4 bases; unmatched junction bases: 11.

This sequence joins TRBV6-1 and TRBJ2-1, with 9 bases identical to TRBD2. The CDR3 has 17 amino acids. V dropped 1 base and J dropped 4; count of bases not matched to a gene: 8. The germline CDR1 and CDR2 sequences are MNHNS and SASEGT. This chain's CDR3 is CASSEGATSGAYNEQFF. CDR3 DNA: TGTGCCAGCAGTGAAGGGGCGACTAGCGGAGCATACAATGAGCAGTTCTTC.

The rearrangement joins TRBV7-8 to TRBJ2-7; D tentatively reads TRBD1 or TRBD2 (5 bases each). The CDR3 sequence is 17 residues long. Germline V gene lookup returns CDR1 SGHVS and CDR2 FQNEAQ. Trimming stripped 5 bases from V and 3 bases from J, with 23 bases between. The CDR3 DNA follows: TGTGCCAGCAGCATCACTGACGGGACCACCATTGTCTACGAGCAGTACTTC. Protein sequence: CASSITDGTTIVYEQYF.

The CDR3 sequence: CASSLETRLWRYTF. CDR3 bases: TGTGCCAGCAGCTTAGAAACCAGATTATGGCGCTACACCTTC. The rearrangement links TRBV7-9 to TRBJ1-2, with D unresolved. V was trimmed by 1 base and J by 9 bases, leaving 15 bases between them. CDR3 length equals 14 residues. CDR1 is SEHNR and CDR2 is FQNEAQ in the germline V gene (reference sequence).

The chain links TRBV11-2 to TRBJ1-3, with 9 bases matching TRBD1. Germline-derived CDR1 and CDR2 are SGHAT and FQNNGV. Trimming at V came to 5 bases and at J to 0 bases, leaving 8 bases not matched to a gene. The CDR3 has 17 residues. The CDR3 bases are TGTGCCAGCAGCCAAAGGACAGGGGAGAGCTCTGGAAACACCATATATTTT. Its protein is CASSQRTGESSGNTIYF.

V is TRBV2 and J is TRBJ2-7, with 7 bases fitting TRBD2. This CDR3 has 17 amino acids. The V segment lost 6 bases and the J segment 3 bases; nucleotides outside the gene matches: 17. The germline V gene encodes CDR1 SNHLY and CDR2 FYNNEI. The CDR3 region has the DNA TGTGCCAGCAGCGATACTTCCCTAGCTGGACTAGACTACGAGCAGTACTTC. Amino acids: CASSDTSLAGLDYEQYF. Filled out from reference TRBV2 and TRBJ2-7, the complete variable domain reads EPEVTQTPSHQVTQMGQEVILRCVPISNHLYFYWYRQILGQKVEFLVSFYNNEISEKSEIFDDQFSVERPDGSNFTLKIRSTKLEDSAMYFCASSDTSLAGLDYEQYFGPGTRLTVT.

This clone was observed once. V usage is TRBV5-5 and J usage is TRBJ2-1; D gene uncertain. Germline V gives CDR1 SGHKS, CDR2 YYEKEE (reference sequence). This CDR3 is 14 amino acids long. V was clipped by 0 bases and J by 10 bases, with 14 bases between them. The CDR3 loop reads CASSLVANFGEQFF. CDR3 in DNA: TGTGCCAGCAGCTTGGTGGCCAACTTCGGGGAGCAGTTCTTC.

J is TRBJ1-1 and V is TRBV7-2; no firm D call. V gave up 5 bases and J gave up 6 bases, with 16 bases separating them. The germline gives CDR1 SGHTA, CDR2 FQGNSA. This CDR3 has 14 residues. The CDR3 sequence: CASSPERRAAEAFF. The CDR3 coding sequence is TGTGCCAGCAGCCCCGAGAGAAGGGCGGCTGAAGCTTTCTTT.

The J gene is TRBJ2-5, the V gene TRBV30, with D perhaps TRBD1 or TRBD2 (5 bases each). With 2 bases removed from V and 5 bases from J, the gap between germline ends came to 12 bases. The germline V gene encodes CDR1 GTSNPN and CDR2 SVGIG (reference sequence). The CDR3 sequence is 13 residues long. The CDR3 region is CAWSTRGVETQYF. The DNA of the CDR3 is TGTGCCTGGAGTACCCGAGGGGTTGAGACCCAGTACTTC. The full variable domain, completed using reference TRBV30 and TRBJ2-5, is SQTIHQWPATLVQPVGSPLSLECTVEGTSNPNLYWYRQAAGRGLQLLFYSVGIGQISSEVPQNLSASRPQDRQFILSSKKLLLSDSGFYLCAWSTRGVETQYFGPGTRLLVL.

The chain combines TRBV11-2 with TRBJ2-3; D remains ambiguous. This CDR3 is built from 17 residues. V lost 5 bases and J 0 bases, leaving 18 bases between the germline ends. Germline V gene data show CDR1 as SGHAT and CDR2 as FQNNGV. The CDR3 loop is CASSPLALQASTDTQYF. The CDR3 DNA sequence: TGTGCCAGCAGCCCCCTTGCGTTACAAGCTAGCACAGATACGCAGTATTTT.

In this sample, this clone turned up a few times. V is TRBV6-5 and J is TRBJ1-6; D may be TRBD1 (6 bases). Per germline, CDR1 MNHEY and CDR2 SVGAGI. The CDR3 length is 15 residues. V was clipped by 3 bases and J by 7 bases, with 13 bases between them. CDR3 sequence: CASSYGGLLNSPLHF. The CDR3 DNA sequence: TGTGCCAGCAGTTATGGGGGCTTATTAAATTCACCCCTCCACTTT.

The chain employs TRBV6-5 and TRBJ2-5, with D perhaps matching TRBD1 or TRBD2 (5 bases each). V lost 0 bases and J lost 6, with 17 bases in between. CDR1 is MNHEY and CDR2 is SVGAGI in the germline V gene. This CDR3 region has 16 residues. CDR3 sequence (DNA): TGTGCCAGCAGTTACTCGGGGCGTGGGGGACGAAAGACCCAGTACTTC. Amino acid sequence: CASSYSGRGGRKTQYF.

The CDR3 reads CASSRAAQETQYF. Written as DNA, the CDR3 is TGTGCCAGCTCTAGGGCAGCCCAAGAGACCCAGTACTTC. The chain has TRBV18 and TRBJ2-5; D gene uncertain. The germline V and J ends were trimmed by 6 bases and 1 base, with 9 bases remaining between them. The CDR3 runs 13 residues. Germline V gene sequence: CDR1 KGHSH, CDR2 LQKENI.

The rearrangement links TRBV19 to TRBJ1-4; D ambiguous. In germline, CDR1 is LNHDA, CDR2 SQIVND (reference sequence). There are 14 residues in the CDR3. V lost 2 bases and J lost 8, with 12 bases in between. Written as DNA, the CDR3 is TGTGCCAGTAGTATACGTGGGCGCTGGGAAAAACTGTTTTTT. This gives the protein CASSIRGRWEKLFF. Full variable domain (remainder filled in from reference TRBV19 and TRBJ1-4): DGGITQSPKYLFRKEGQNVTLSCEQNLNHDAMYWYRQDPGQGLRLIYYSQIVNDFQKGDIAEGYSVSREKKESFPLTVTSAQKNPTAFYLCASSIRGRWEKLFFGSGTQLSVL.

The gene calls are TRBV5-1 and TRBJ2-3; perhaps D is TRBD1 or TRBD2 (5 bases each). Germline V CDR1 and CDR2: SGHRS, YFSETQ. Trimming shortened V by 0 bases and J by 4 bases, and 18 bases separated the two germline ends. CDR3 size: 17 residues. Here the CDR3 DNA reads TGCGCCAGCAGCTTGGGAAGTCCGCCGGGGCCGCCAGATACGCAGTATTTT. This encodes CASSLGSPPGPPDTQYF.

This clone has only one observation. The CDR3 reads CASSRGLDGKIYEQYF. The DNA of the CDR3 is TGTGCCAGCAGCCGGGGGCTAGATGGCAAAATATACGAGCAGTACTTC. The chain combines TRBV5-4 with TRBJ2-7; D possibly matches TRBD1 or TRBD2 (6 bases each). This CDR3 is 16 amino acids long. V was cut by 4 bases and J by 4 bases, with 21 bases left in between. In germline, CDR1 is SGHNT, CDR2 YYREEE (reference sequence).

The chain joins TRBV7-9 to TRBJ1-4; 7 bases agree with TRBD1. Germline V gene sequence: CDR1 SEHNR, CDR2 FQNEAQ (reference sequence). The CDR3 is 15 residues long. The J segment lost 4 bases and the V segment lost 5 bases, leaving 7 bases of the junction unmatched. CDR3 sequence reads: CASSARQGVNEKLFF. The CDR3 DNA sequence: TGTGCCAGCAGCGCGAGACAGGGAGTTAATGAAAAACTGTTTTTT.

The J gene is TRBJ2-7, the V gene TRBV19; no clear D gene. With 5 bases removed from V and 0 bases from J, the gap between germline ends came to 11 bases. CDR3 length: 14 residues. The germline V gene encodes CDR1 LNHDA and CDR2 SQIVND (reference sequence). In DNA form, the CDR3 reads TGTGCCAGTAGTTTCCGTCAGAGCTCCTACGAGCAGTACTTC. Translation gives CASSFRQSSYEQYF. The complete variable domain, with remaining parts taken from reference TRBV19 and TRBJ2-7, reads DGGITQSPKYLFRKEGQNVTLSCEQNLNHDAMYWYRQDPGQGLRLIYYSQIVNDFQKGDIAEGYSVSREKKESFPLTVTSAQKNPTAFYLCASSFRQSSYEQYFGPGTRLTVT.

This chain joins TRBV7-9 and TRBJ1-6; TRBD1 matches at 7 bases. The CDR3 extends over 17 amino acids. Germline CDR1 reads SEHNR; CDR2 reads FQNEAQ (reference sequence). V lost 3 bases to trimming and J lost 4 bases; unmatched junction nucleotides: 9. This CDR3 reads CASSLRDPGQYNSPLHF. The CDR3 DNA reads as TGTGCCAGCAGCTTGCGGGATCCGGGACAGTATAATTCACCCCTCCACTTT.